This paragraph reports one T cell receptor beta chain. As yet, its antigen is unknown. CDR3 length: 19 residues. Germline loops: CDR1 MDHEN, CDR2 SYDVKM. Deletions cut 3 bases from V and 3 bases from J, with 27 bases between. This sample is part of a study of shared clonotypes between healthy human individuals. Naive CD4+ cells were CD45RA-selected; the remaining cells were memory. Findings and caveats of the study: The sole specimen, blood, was sampled, and tissue repertoires likely differ. Sequencing depth was expected to affect clonotype sharing among donors.

This table comes from immunoSEQ multiplex PCR, and its TCRdb copy is limited to in-frame clones, with some not included. The sample lists 550,000 to 700,000 clones; around three quarters were seen once. The rearrangement joins TRBV28 to TRBJ2-7; D assignment may be TRBD1 or TRBD2 (5 bases each). This receptor was identified in a woman under 40 in good health. The source material was memory CD4+ T cells sorted from blood. Documented subset: CD45RA-negative fraction. CDR3 DNA sequence: TGTGCCAGCAGTTTCAATTTACAGCTCCGGGACCCGATGCGCTACGAGCAGTACTTC. This gives the protein CASSFNLQLRDPMRYEQYF.